Listed below are T cell receptor beta chains from one sample, sequenced in a study of cytomegalovirus exposure and HLA in healthy donors. Profiling relied on immunoSEQ multiplex PCR, and the TCRdb table lists in-frame clones only, not all of them. Of about 90,000 clones in the sample, about 69% were seen once. Input material: PBMCs. Every receptor here comes from a woman aged 18-35 years in good health and CMV-seropositive. CDR3s include the opening cysteine and the closing phenylalanine or tryptophan. Each record gives: V gene, J gene, D gene, clone size, CDR3 DNA, CDR3 protein. A D gene is named only where the DNA matches it firmly. Not every row has a clone size; where given, it reads once, few, many or a size class.

TRBV7-3,TRBJ2-3,TRBD1,-,TGTGCCAGCAGCAAGACAGGGGGCACAGATACGCAGTATTTT,CASSKTGGTDTQYF
TRBV9,TRBJ2-1,TRBD2,-,TGTGCCAGCAGCATACGAAGCGGGGGCCTAAGGAATGAGCAGTTCTTC,CASSIRSGGLRNEQFF
TRBV5-6,TRBJ2-4,-,-,TGTGCCAGCAGCTTGGGGCGGTTCCCTACCATTCAGTACTTC,CASSLGRFPTIQYF
TRBV7-9,TRBJ2-7,-,-,TGTGCCGTCTCCTGGCCCCCTTTATCCGAGCAGTACTTC,CAVSWPPLSEQYF
TRBV29-1,TRBJ1-2,-,-,TGCAGCGTTGAAGAGTGGGAGTGGGACTACTATGGCTACACCTTC,CSVEEWEWDYYGYTF
TRBV5-4,TRBJ2-2,-,-,TGTGCCAGCAGCTTCTGGCGGGCACCGGGGACCGGGGAGCTGTTTTTT,CASSFWRAPGTGELFF
TRBV27,TRBJ2-7,-,-,TGTGCCAGCAGTTTTGGCCACGAGCAGTACTTC,CASSFGHEQYF
TRBV11-1,TRBJ2-7,TRBD2,few,TGTGCCAGCAGCCCACTAGCGGGTGCCTACGAGCAGTACTTC,CASSPLAGAYEQYF
TRBV7-2,TRBJ2-3,-,-,TGTGCCAGCAGCCCGGCCAGAGGCGGGAATACGCAGTATTTT,CASSPARGGNTQYF
TRBV4-2,TRBJ1-2,-,-,TGTGCCAGCAGCCCCCGGGACTCACTGGGGGATGGCTACACCTTC,CASSPRDSLGDGYTF
TRBV25-1,TRBJ1-3,-,-,TGTGCCAGCAGTGAAAGCGACTCTGGAAACACCATATATTTT,CASSESDSGNTIYF
TRBV29-1,TRBJ2-7,TRBD1,-,TGCAGCGTTGCAACCGGGACAGCCTACGAGCAGTACTTC,CSVATGTAYEQYF
TRBV7-3,TRBJ2-5,TRBD2,few,TGTGCCAGCAGCTTAGGGCTAGCGGGGGGGCGAGAGACCCAGTACTTC,CASSLGLAGGRETQYF
TRBV6-5,TRBJ2-2,TRBD2,-,TGTGCCAGCAGAGCCGGGACTAGCTGGACCGGGGAGCTGTTTTTT,CASRAGTSWTGELFF
TRBV19,TRBJ1-3,-,once,TGTGCCAGTACCGACGAAGGGGCTTCGAGAAACACCATATATTTT,CASTDEGASRNTIYF
TRBV2,TRBJ1-4,-,-,TGTGCCAGCAGTCGAGGGACTTCAACTAATGAAAAACTGTTTTTT,CASSRGTSTNEKLFF
TRBV11-1,TRBJ2-7,TRBD2,-,TGTGCCAGCAGCTCGGGGACTAGCGGGATCTCCTCCTACGAGCAGTACTTC,CASSSGTSGISSYEQYF
TRBV19,TRBJ2-1,TRBD2,-,TGTGCCAGTAGTTCCGGGACTAGCGGAAACAATGAGCAGTTCTTC,CASSSGTSGNNEQFF
TRBV4-1,TRBJ1-6,TRBD1,-,TGCGCCACCCAGCCGGAGACAGGGTTAAGCTCCTATAATTCACCCCTCCACTTT,CATQPETGLSSYNSPLHF
TRBV5-8,TRBJ1-5,TRBD1,-,TGTGCCAGCAGCGGACAGGGGGGTCAGCCCCAGCATTTT,CASSGQGGQPQHF
TRBV21-1,TRBJ1-4,-,-,TGTGCCAGCAGCAAAGGGGGGGGAAAACTGTTTTTT,CASSKGGGKLFF
TRBV2,TRBJ1-4,-,-,TGTGCCAGCAGTCTCCAACCAGGGTTTGATGAAAAACTGTTTTTT,CASSLQPGFDEKLFF
TRBV19,TRBJ2-4,-,-,TGTGCCAGCGGGGACTTAAACATTCAGTACTTC,CASGDLNIQYF
TRBV6-5,TRBJ2-5,-,few,TGTGCCAGCAGTTACTCGAGTCTAGTCGAGCCCCAGTACTTC,CASSYSSLVEPQYF
TRBV18,TRBJ2-2,-,-,TGTGCCAGCTCACCAGGGGCCGCGAGCACCGGGGAGCTGTTTTTT,CASSPGAASTGELFF
TRBV7-3,TRBJ2-3,TRBD1,-,TGTGCCAGCAGCTCCCGGACAGGGGGCGGTTATACGCAGTATTTT,CASSSRTGGGYTQYF
TRBV11-2,TRBJ2-7,-,-,TGTGCCAGCAGCTTGAGGCAGGGGATCTACGAGCAGTACTTC,CASSLRQGIYEQYF
TRBV25-1,TRBJ1-2,-,few,TGTGCCAGCGGCTCCACAGCGGGCGACGGCTACACCTTC,CASGSTAGDGYTF